The T cell receptor beta chain under discussion was sequenced for a study of T cells in Graves' hyperthyroidism and ophthalmopathy. A remark on this clonotype: As yet, its antigen is unknown.

Germline assignment: CDR1 DFQATT and CDR2 SNEGSKA (reference sequence). Unmatched junction bases numbered 9, after V lost 4 bases and J lost 7 bases. CDR3 size: 15 residues. TCR beta CDR3 sequences were amplified from RNA transcripts. Initially, a first-round RT-PCR of the TCR CDR3 employed the HTBI primer set. Using its own MiXCR run on the multiplex PCR reads, TCRdb lists one record per CDR3 protein. The sample lists hundreds of thousands of distinct CDR3 sequences, 15% to 20% seen once, with roughly 18% in the top ten. General observations from the study: Patients with ophthalmopathy were separated from those with stable hyperthyroidism by a 13 V-J model.

Enrolled ophthalmopathy patients presented with a Clinical Activity Score of at least 3, a NOSPECS grade of at least 4, and disease duration under 3 months. PBMCs were derived from 7.5 to 10 ml fresh peripheral blood. The source of this sequence is a woman aged 18 to 35 with Graves' ophthalmopathy. The sequenced sample was blood. The chain joins TRBV20-1 to TRBJ1-6, with TRBD1 identical over 8 bases. DNA of the CDR3: TGCAGTGCTACCCTTCGGACAGGGAACAATTCACCCCTCCACTTT. Protein: CSATLRTGNNSPLHF.